These T cell receptor beta chains were read from a single sample in a study. Each CDR3 protein is one row after TCRdb ran MiXCR on the RT-PCR reads. The sample lists about 700,000 distinct CDR3 sequences, approximately 15% seen once, with 3.6% in the top ten. The sequenced sample consisted of memory CD4+ T cells from blood. The receptor set was obtained from a female donor in good health, serving as a healthy control. Both conserved end residues are part of each CDR3. The order of the fields is V gene, CDR3 length, D gene, clone size, J gene, CDR3 protein, CDR3 DNA. A D gene is named only where the DNA matches it firmly. Only some rows state a clone size, as once, few, many or a class for expanded clones.

v_call: TRBV29-1; cdr3_length: 13; d_call: TRBD1; clone_size: -; j_call: TRBJ2-1; cdr3_aa: CSIDRGVGNEQFF; cdr3_nt: TGCAGCATTGACAGGGGGGTGGGAAATGAGCAGTTCTTC
v_call: TRBV29-1; cdr3_length: 13; d_call: TRBD1; clone_size: many; j_call: TRBJ2-3; cdr3_aa: CSVELQGVDTQYF; cdr3_nt: TGCAGCGTTGAGTTACAGGGGGTCGATACGCAGTATTTT
v_call: TRBV29-1; cdr3_length: 11; d_call: -; clone_size: many; j_call: TRBJ2-7; cdr3_aa: CSAEAAYEQYF; cdr3_nt: TGCAGCGCAGAGGCGGCCTACGAGCAGTACTTC
v_call: TRBV20-1; cdr3_length: 14; d_call: TRBD2; clone_size: many; j_call: TRBJ2-7; cdr3_aa: CSAPGLASSYEQYF; cdr3_nt: TGCAGTGCTCCAGGACTAGCAAGCTCCTACGAGCAGTACTTC
v_call: TRBV6-5; cdr3_length: 12; d_call: -; clone_size: -; j_call: TRBJ1-1; cdr3_aa: CASSAGFAEAFF; cdr3_nt: TGTGCCAGCAGTGCAGGGTTCGCTGAAGCTTTCTTT
v_call: TRBV9; cdr3_length: 15; d_call: -; clone_size: -; j_call: TRBJ2-7; cdr3_aa: CASSVGGSGTYEQYF; cdr3_nt: TGTGCCAGCAGCGTAGGGGGTAGCGGAACCTACGAGCAGTACTTC
v_call: TRBV3-1; cdr3_length: 12; d_call: -; clone_size: many; j_call: TRBJ2-3; cdr3_aa: CASSPQGDTQYF; cdr3_nt: TGTGCCAGCAGCCCCCAGGGGGATACGCAGTATTTT
v_call: TRBV19; cdr3_length: 15; d_call: TRBD2; clone_size: few; j_call: TRBJ2-5; cdr3_aa: CASSIGLSGSETQYF; cdr3_nt: TGTGCCAGTAGTATAGGTTTGAGCGGGAGTGAGACCCAGTACTTC
v_call: TRBV12-3/TRBV12-4; cdr3_length: 14; d_call: -; clone_size: many; j_call: TRBJ2-2; cdr3_aa: CASSLGLEGGELFF; cdr3_nt: TGTGCCAGCAGTTTAGGACTAGAGGGCGGGGAGCTGTTTTTT
v_call: TRBV5-6; cdr3_length: 16; d_call: -; clone_size: -; j_call: TRBJ2-3; cdr3_aa: CASSSRLHTSTDTQYF; cdr3_nt: TGTGCCAGCAGCTCTAGACTTCATACTAGCACAGATACGCAGTATTTT